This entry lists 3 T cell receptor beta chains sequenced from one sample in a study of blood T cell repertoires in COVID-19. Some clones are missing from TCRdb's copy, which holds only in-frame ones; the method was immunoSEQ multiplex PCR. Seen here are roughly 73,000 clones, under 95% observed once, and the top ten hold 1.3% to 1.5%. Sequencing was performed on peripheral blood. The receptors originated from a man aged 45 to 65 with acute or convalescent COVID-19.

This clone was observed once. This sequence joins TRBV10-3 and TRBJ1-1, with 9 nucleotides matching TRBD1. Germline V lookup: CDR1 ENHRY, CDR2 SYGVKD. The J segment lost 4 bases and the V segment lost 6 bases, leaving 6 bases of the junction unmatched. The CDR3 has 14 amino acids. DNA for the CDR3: TGTGCCATCAGGGGACAGGGAGACGGCACTGAAGCTTTCTTT. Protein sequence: CAIRGQGDGTEAFF.

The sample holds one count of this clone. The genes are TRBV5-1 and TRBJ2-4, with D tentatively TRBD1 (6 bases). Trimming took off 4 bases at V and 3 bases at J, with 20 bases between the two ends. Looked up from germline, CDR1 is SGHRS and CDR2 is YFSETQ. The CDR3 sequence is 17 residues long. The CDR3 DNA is TGCGCCAGCAGCCCCAGCTTTGGGGGCCCTTTCAAAAACATTCAGTACTTC. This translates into CASSPSFGGPFKNIQYF.

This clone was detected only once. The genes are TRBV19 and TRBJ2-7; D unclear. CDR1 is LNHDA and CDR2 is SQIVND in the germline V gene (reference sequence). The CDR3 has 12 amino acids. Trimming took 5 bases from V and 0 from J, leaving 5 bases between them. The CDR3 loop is CASSSVSYEQYF. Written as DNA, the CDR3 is TGTGCCAGTAGTTCAGTCTCCTACGAGCAGTACTTC.